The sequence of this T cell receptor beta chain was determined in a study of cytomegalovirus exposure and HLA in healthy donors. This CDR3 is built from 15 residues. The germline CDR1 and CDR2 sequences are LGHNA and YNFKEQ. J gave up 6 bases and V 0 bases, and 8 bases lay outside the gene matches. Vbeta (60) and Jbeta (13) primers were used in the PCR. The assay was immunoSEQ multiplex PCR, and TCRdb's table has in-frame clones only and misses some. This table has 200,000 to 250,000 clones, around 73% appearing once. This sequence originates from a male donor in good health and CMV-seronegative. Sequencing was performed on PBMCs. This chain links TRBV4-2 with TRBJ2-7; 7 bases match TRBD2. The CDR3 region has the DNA TGTGCCAGCAGCCAAGATCGGCTAGCGGCCGTCGAGCAGTACTTC. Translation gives CASSQDRLAAVEQYF.